This TCR beta chain comes out of a study of T cell responses to AZD1222 COVID-19 vaccine. The data were produced by immunoSEQ multiplex PCR, yet TCRdb's version contains in-frame clones alone and is incomplete. This sample has approximately 89,000 clones, with just over 90% found just once. The CDR3 spans 13 residues. V lost 3 bases, J lost 5 bases, and 10 bases lay in between. Germline V gene sequence: CDR1 SGHAT, CDR2 FQNNGV. The chain has TRBV11-2 and TRBJ2-5, with D uncertain. The starting material was peripheral blood, obtained on day 0 of AZD1222 vaccination. This sequence originates from an adult in good health. This chain's CDR3 is CASSLGRVETQYF. The CDR3 DNA is TGTGCCAGCAGCTTGGGAAGGGTCGAGACCCAGTACTTC.